These 21 T cell receptor beta chains share one sample of origin, sequenced in a study of shared clonotypes between healthy human individuals. The naive CD8 population came from CD45RO-negative cells selected for CCR7, without terminally differentiated effector memory CD45RA+ cells. Libraries were prepared by immunoSEQ multiplex PCR; TCRdb keeps only in-frame clonotypes and omits some of them. Among roughly 2.1 million clones, more than 85% were seen once, and the ten largest hold more than 1.5%. Sequencing was performed on naive CD8+ T cells from PBMCs. The receptor set was obtained from a man aged 18 to 35 in good health. Some clones in this sample may be carry-over from other donors' samples.

The chain has TRBV9 and TRBJ1-5, with a weak D call TRBD1 (5 bases). Deletions cut 3 bases from V and 4 bases from J, with 11 bases between. The CDR3 runs 14 residues. The V gene's germline CDR1 is SGDLS and CDR2 YYNGEE. Here the CDR3 reads CASSAGGENQPQHF. CDR3 bases: TGTGCCAGCAGCGCGGGGGGGGAGAATCAGCCCCAGCATTTT.

This clone occurred once. V usage is TRBV7-3 and J usage is TRBJ1-1; tentatively, D is TRBD1 (6 bases). The CDR3 contains 13 residues. CDR1 and CDR2 (germline): SGHTA, FQGTGA. The V and J ends lost 4 bases and 1 base respectively, with 7 bases between them. The CDR3 region has the DNA TGTGCCAGCAGCTGGACAGAGAACACTGAAGCTTTCTTT. It codes for CASSWTENTEAFF.

This rearrangement joins TRBV29-1 to TRBJ1-2; D perhaps matches TRBD1 (6 bases). Germline CDR1 reads SQVTM; CDR2 reads ANQGSEA. The CDR3 spans 14 residues. Trimming removed 1 base from V and 3 bases from J, with 12 bases in between. The DNA for the CDR3 is TGCAGCGTTGAAGGACGACAGGCCTACTATGGCTACACCTTC. It translates to CSVEGRQAYYGYTF.

This chain uses TRBV19 with TRBJ2-2; D unclear. This CDR3 is built from 13 residues. The V end was cut by 5 bases, the J end by 7 bases, with 11 bases between. Germline CDR1 reads LNHDA; CDR2 reads SQIVND (reference sequence). The CDR3 coding sequence is TGTGCCAGTAGTTCCTACACAGTCGGGGAGCTGTTTTTT. Translation: CASSSYTVGELFF.

This clone appeared a single time. The V and J genes are TRBV5-1 and TRBJ2-7, with 7 bases aligning to TRBD2. Trimming cost V 1 base and J 0 bases; bases outside gene matches: 13. The CDR3 covers 18 residues. Germline V gives CDR1 SGHRS, CDR2 YFSETQ. CDR3 in DNA: TGCGCCAGCAGCTTGAGTCGGGATCCGGGCGGGAGCTCCTACGAGCAGTACTTC. Amino acids: CASSLSRDPGGSSYEQYF. Full variable domain (remainder filled in from reference TRBV5-1 and TRBJ2-7): KAGVTQTPRYLIKTRGQQVTLSCSPISGHRSVSWYQQTPGQGLQFLFEYFSETQRNKGNFPGRFSGRQFSNSRSEMNVSTLELGDSALYLCASSLSRDPGGSSYEQYFGPGTRLTVT.

The V call is TRBV19, the J call TRBJ1-5; D remains unclear. There are 12 residues in the CDR3. The germline V gene encodes CDR1 LNHDA and CDR2 SQIVND (reference sequence). V lost 9 bases, J lost 4 bases, and 10 bases lay in between. The CDR3 coding sequence is TGTGCCAGCAATTGGGAGAATCAGCCCCAGCATTTT. This codes for CASNWENQPQHF.

The J gene is TRBJ1-2, the V gene TRBV9; D unclear. The CDR3 contains 17 residues. V was pared by 4 bases and J by 0 bases, with 19 bases between. Per the germline V gene, CDR1 is SGDLS and CDR2 is YYNGEE. CDR3 residues: CASSLNRGPGPNYGYTF. CDR3 nucleotides: TGTGCCAGCAGCCTAAATCGAGGTCCAGGACCTAACTATGGCTACACCTTC. The full variable domain, rest sourced from reference TRBV9 and TRBJ1-2, is DSGVTQTPKHLITATGQRVTLRCSPRSGDLSVYWYQQSLDQGLQFLIQYYNGEERAKGNILERFSAQQFPDLHSELNLSSLELGDSALYFCASSLNRGPGPNYGYTFGSGTRLTVV.

The chain joins TRBV7-6 to TRBJ1-1; D may be TRBD1 (5 bases). V was cut by 3 bases and J by 4 bases, with 12 bases left in between. Germline CDR1 and CDR2: SGHVS and FNYEAQ. The CDR3 loop spans 14 amino acids. The CDR3 region is CASSFWTTGTEAFF. The CDR3 coding sequence is TGTGCCAGCAGCTTCTGGACAACGGGCACTGAAGCTTTCTTT.

This rearrangement joins TRBV10-3 to TRBJ1-2; a weak D match, TRBD1 (5 bases). The germline CDR1 and CDR2 sequences are ENHRY and SYGVKD. The CDR3 runs 12 residues. V dropped 3 bases and J dropped 6 bases, with 8 bases sitting between them. CDR3 residues: CAISDRVDGYTF. In nucleotides, the CDR3 is TGTGCCATCAGTGACAGGGTAGATGGCTACACCTTC.

In this sample, this clone turned up once. The chain employs TRBV13 and TRBJ2-1; possible D gene TRBD2, 5 bases. V dropped 6 bases and J dropped 2 bases, with 14 bases sitting between them. This CDR3 has 15 residues. The germline gives CDR1 PRHDT, CDR2 FYEKMQ (reference sequence). CDR3 DNA sequence: TGTGCCAGCAGGACGGGAAGAGGACCCTACAATGAGCAGTTCTTC. This sequence encodes CASRTGRGPYNEQFF.

The chain recombines TRBV13 with TRBJ2-1; possible D gene TRBD1, 6 bases. Trimming left V 5 bases short and J 7 bases short, with 18 bases between. The CDR3 consists of 15 residues. Germline values: CDR1 PRHDT, CDR2 FYEKMQ (reference sequence). In DNA, the CDR3 is TGTGCCAGCAGCACCCGTCGGCAGGGGAAAAATGAGCAGTTCTTC. Translation: CASSTRRQGKNEQFF. Using reference TRBV13 and TRBJ2-1 for the parts outside the CDR3, the full variable domain is AAGVIQSPRHLIKEKRETATLKCYPIPRHDTVYWYQQGPGQDPQFLISFYEKMQSDKGSIPDRFSAQQFSDYHSELNMSSLELGDSALYFCASSTRRQGKNEQFFGPGTRLTVL.

This clone has only one observation. This chain joins TRBV9 and TRBJ2-1; the match to TRBD1 covers 11 bases. The V and J ends lost 0 bases and 5 bases, in that order; junction bases with no gene match: 7. The germline V gene has CDR1 SGDLS and CDR2 YYNGEE. There are 17 residues in the CDR3. The CDR3 protein is CASSVALWDRGNNEQFF. CDR3 bases: TGTGCCAGCAGCGTAGCCCTTTGGGACAGGGGGAACAATGAGCAGTTCTTC.

The rearrangement links TRBV4-1 to TRBJ1-3, with 7 bases identical to TRBD1. CDR1 and CDR2 (germline): MGHRA, YSYEKL. The CDR3 spans 14 residues. V trimming: 5 bases; J trimming: 0 bases; junction bases outside the gene matches: 1. The CDR3: CASSDRDSGNTIYF. The CDR3, as DNA: TGCGCCAGCAGCGACAGGGACTCTGGAAACACCATATATTTT.

The chain has TRBV6-6 and TRBJ2-7; tentative D call: TRBD1 (6 bases). The V gene's germline CDR1 is MNHNY and CDR2 SVGAGI (reference sequence). This CDR3 has 11 amino acids. Trimming pared 7 bases from V and 6 bases from J, leaving 10 bases between. CDR3 sequence: CASKTGSEQYF. The CDR3 region has the DNA TGTGCCAGCAAAACAGGGTCCGAGCAGTACTTC.

This clone was picked up one time. The chain combines TRBV2 with TRBJ2-1; no definite D call. In germline, CDR1 is SNHLY, CDR2 FYNNEI. Trimming took 4 bases from V and 4 from J, leaving 8 bases between them. The CDR3 length is 13 residues. CDR3 nucleotides: TGTGCCAGCAGTGGGCGTGAGTACAATGAGCAGTTCTTC. Translating it yields CASSGREYNEQFF.

Remarks on this clone: The sample carries other DNA sequences with the same CDR3. The genes are TRBV6-5 and TRBJ1-5; D remains ambiguous. Trimming shortened V by 2 bases and J by 4 bases, and 6 bases separated the two germline ends. Germline V gene sequence: CDR1 MNHEY, CDR2 SVGAGI. CDR3 length: 13 amino acids. The CDR3 loop is CASSYVRNQPQHF. In DNA, the CDR3 is TGTGCCAGCAGTTACGTCCGGAATCAGCCCCAGCATTTT.

The chain is built from TRBV25-1 and TRBJ2-1; D is uncertain. This CDR3 contains 15 residues. Per germline, CDR1 MGHDK and CDR2 SYGVNS. V dropped 0 bases and J dropped 4 bases, with 10 bases sitting between them. CDR3 region: CASSEYRVFYNEQFF. CDR3 DNA: TGTGCCAGCAGTGAATATCGGGTTTTTTACAATGAGCAGTTCTTC.

The V and J genes are TRBV19 and TRBJ2-1, with D perhaps TRBD2 (6 bases). This CDR3 contains 16 residues. The germline gives CDR1 LNHDA, CDR2 SQIVND (reference sequence). With 1 base removed from V and 3 bases from J, the gap between germline ends came to 13 bases. CDR3 sequence reads: CASSIVPGLDYNEQFF. CDR3 DNA sequence: TGTGCCAGTAGTATAGTCCCGGGACTCGACTACAATGAGCAGTTCTTC.

The chain recombines TRBV27 with TRBJ2-7, with D tentatively TRBD1 (6 bases). Germline assignment: CDR1 MNHEY and CDR2 SMNVEV (reference sequence). The CDR3 spans 14 residues. Deletions cut 1 base from V and 7 bases from J, with 14 bases between. Written as DNA, the CDR3 is TGTGCCAGCAGTTTATGGGGGCTTACAGGAGAGCAGTACTTC. Translated, it gives CASSLWGLTGEQYF.

The gene calls are TRBV7-8 and TRBJ1-1, with 8 bases that match TRBD1. The CDR3 has 15 residues. Trimming took 2 bases from V and 4 from J; bases not matched to a gene: 6. Germline V gene lookup returns CDR1 SGHVS and CDR2 FQNEAQ. This CDR3 is CASSLSGTGTTEAFF. DNA for the CDR3: TGTGCCAGCAGCTTATCCGGGACAGGAACCACTGAAGCTTTCTTT. Looking up the rest from reference TRBV7-8 and TRBJ1-1 gives the full variable domain: GAGVSQSPRYKVAKRGQDVALRCDPISGHVSLFWYQQALGQGPEFLTYFQNEAQLDKSGLPSDRFFAERPEGSVSTLKIQRTQQEDSAVYLCASSLSGTGTTEAFFGQGTRLTVV.

This clone has only one observation. This chain connects TRBV7-2 to TRBJ1-1; D unclear. Trimming cost V 3 bases and J 6 bases, with 8 bases left between them. The length of the CDR3 is 12 residues. Germline V gene sequence: CDR1 SGHTA, CDR2 FQGNSA. CDR3 DNA sequence: TGTGCCAGCAGCTTTACCGGGGCTGAAGCTTTCTTT. It is translated as CASSFTGAEAFF.